The 20 T cell receptor beta chains listed next were all sequenced from one sample in a study of Ad26.COV2.S vaccination and SARS-CoV-2 variants. Treatment: around 19 received Ad26.COV2.S at low or high dose, single or two shots; about 5 received placebo; per-sample allocation not given. Following the first vaccine or placebo injection, samples were taken on day 63. The repertoire was sequenced with immunoSEQ multiplex PCR; TCRdb's copy has only in-frame clones and lacks some. The data show about 350,000 clones, with about 88% seen just once and 3% to 4% held by the top ten. The source was peripheral blood, collected in a trial of Ad26.COV2.S vaccine versus placebo. The receptors shown here come from a person between 18 and 60 years old who received the Ad26.COV2.S COVID-19 vaccine or a placebo.

This chain joins TRBV6-4 and TRBJ1-6, with 12 bases that match TRBD1. CDR3 length: 14 amino acids. Trimming took 3 bases from V and 9 from J; bases not matched to a gene: 0. The germline V gene encodes CDR1 MRHNA and CDR2 SNTAGT. The CDR3 sequence: CASSEGQGASPLHF. The CDR3 bases are TGTGCCAGCAGTGAGGGACAGGGGGCTTCACCCCTCCACTTT.

The chain recombines TRBV4-1 with TRBJ2-1; 9 nucleotides line up with TRBD1. V dropped 1 base and J dropped 2; count of bases not matched to a gene: 3. CDR3 size: 16 residues. Germline CDR1 is MGHRA and CDR2 is YSYEKL. CDR3 nucleotides: TGCGCCAGCAGCCAAGGAACAGGGGGCCCCTACAATGAGCAGTTCTTC. This translates into CASSQGTGGPYNEQFF.

The V call is TRBV29-1, the J call TRBJ2-5; TRBD1 matches 9 bases. CDR1 is SQVTM and CDR2 is ANQGSEA in the germline V gene. After removal of 4 bases from V and 2 bases from J, the junction contained 11 bases not matched to a gene. The CDR3 has 16 amino acids. CDR3 residues: CSVAGIGTGYQETQYF. As DNA, the CDR3 is TGCAGCGTTGCGGGGATTGGGACAGGGTATCAAGAGACCCAGTACTTC.

The chain couples TRBV4-3 to TRBJ2-7; TRBD2 matches 8 bases. The V gene's germline CDR1 is LGHNA and CDR2 YSLEER. The length of the CDR3 is 17 residues. J lost 2 bases, V lost 3 bases, and 12 bases had no gene match. The CDR3 nucleotides are TGCGCCAGCAGCCAGGATCCGATAGCGGGGATAGCCTACGAGCAGTACTTC. Its translation is CASSQDPIAGIAYEQYF.

In its sample, this clone was seen many times. The chain has TRBV6-1 and TRBJ2-1, with a weak D call TRBD2 (6 bases). CDR1 MNHNS and CDR2 SASEGT come from the germline V gene. Trimming removed 0 bases at V and 7 bases at J, with 13 bases between. The CDR3 has 15 amino acids. CDR3 in amino acids: CASSEAGSGSNEQFF. The CDR3 nucleotides read TGTGCCAGCAGTGAAGCCGGGAGTGGTTCGAATGAGCAGTTCTTC.

V usage is TRBV5-4 and J usage is TRBJ2-1; TRBD1 aligns across 10 bases. Germline assignment: CDR1 SGHNT and CDR2 YYREEE (reference sequence). V lost 0 bases, J lost 8 bases, and 5 bases stayed unmatched. The CDR3 spans 15 residues. CDR3 sequence: CASSLADRGWDEQFF. DNA of the CDR3: TGTGCCAGCAGCTTGGCGGACAGGGGGTGGGATGAGCAGTTCTTC. The variable domain in full, with the rest retrieved from reference TRBV5-4 and TRBJ2-1, is ETGVTQSPTHLIKTRGQQVTLRCSSQSGHNTVSWYQQALGQGPQFIFQYYREEENGRGNFPPRFSGLQFPNYSSELNVNALELDDSALYLCASSLADRGWDEQFFGPGTRLTVL.

The gene calls are TRBV5-8 and TRBJ1-2; 10 bases map to TRBD1. CDR3 length: 16 residues. Germline CDR1 and CDR2: SGHTS and YDEGEE. Trimming at V came to 2 bases and at J to 3 bases, leaving 7 bases not matched to a gene. The CDR3 here is CASSFRTGGLDYGYTF. The CDR3 DNA sequence: TGTGCCAGCAGCTTCCGGACAGGGGGTCTTGACTATGGCTACACCTTC.

This chain uses TRBV11-2 with TRBJ1-6; no clear D. The V and J ends lost 1 base and 6 bases respectively, with 7 bases between them. Germline V gives CDR1 SGHAT, CDR2 FQNNGV. The CDR3 sequence is 14 residues long. The CDR3 loop reads CASSLGRPNSPLHF. DNA of the CDR3: TGTGCCAGCAGCTTAGGCAGGCCTAATTCACCCCTCCACTTT.

This chain joins TRBV12-5 and TRBJ2-7, with 8 bases aligning to TRBD1. The CDR3 length is 13 residues. After removal of 5 bases from V and 9 bases from J, the junction contained 9 bases not matched to a gene. The germline CDR1 and CDR2 sequences are LGHNT and FRNRAP. The CDR3 DNA follows: TGTGCTAGTGGTCTTCAGGGGGCGAATTCGCAGTACTTC. Translated, it gives CASGLQGANSQYF.

The chain recombines TRBV5-1 with TRBJ2-3; no firm D call. This CDR3 has 15 residues. Deletions cut 0 bases from V and 3 bases from J, with 11 bases between. Germline lookup yields CDR1 SGHRS and CDR2 YFSETQ. The CDR3 region is CASSLASTGTDTQYF. The CDR3 DNA is TGCGCCAGCAGCTTGGCCAGTACTGGGACAGATACGCAGTATTTT.

The chain recombines TRBV12-3 or TRBV12-4 with TRBJ1-2; D gene ambiguous. The CDR3 loop spans 12 amino acids. The V gene lost 6 bases and the J gene lost 9 bases, with 14 bases spanning the gap. This CDR3 is CASSPAMYSYTF. The CDR3, as DNA: TGTGCCAGCAGCCCGGCAATGTATAGCTACACCTTC.

The genes are TRBV19 and TRBJ2-3, with 9 positions matching TRBD1. Germline loops: CDR1 LNHDA, CDR2 SQIVND (reference sequence). The ends lost 9 bases at V and 3 bases at J; junction bases unmatched: 7. The CDR3 runs 14 residues. The CDR3: CASRDRVYTDTQYF. CDR3 nucleotides: TGTGCCAGCAGGGACAGGGTATATACAGATACGCAGTATTTT.

V gene TRBV29-1 combines with J gene TRBJ2-2, with TRBD2 matching over 11 bases. V lost 1 base to trimming and J lost 4 bases; unmatched junction nucleotides: 2. The germline CDR1 and CDR2 sequences are SQVTM and ANQGSEA. The CDR3 contains 15 residues. In DNA, the CDR3 is TGCAGCGTTGAAGCACTAGCGGGGGCCACCGGGGAGCTGTTTTTT. Translating gives CSVEALAGATGELFF.

The V and J genes are TRBV2 and TRBJ1-5; D is uncertain. From germline, CDR1 is SNHLY and CDR2 FYNNEI. The V and J ends lost 1 base and 3 bases respectively, with 7 bases between them. The CDR3 has 14 residues. The CDR3: CASSEESFNQPQHF. As DNA, the CDR3 is TGTGCCAGCAGTGAAGAGTCATTCAATCAGCCCCAGCATTTT.

CDR3 coding DNA: TGTGCCACCAGTGAGGTTCGCAGCGATGAGCAGTTCTTC. Its protein is CATSEVRSDEQFF. This rearrangement joins TRBV24-1 to TRBJ2-1, with D unresolved. Trimming took 4 bases from V and 8 from J, leaving 11 bases between them. Per germline, CDR1 KGHDR and CDR2 SFDVKD. CDR3 size: 13 residues.

This rearrangement joins TRBV6-2 or TRBV6-3 to TRBJ1-2, with D perhaps TRBD1 (6 bases). This CDR3 has 16 amino acids. Trimming took 5 bases from V and 4 from J, leaving 20 bases between them. Germline values: CDR1 MNHEY, CDR2 SVGEGT. CDR3 loop: CASSKSSTGAVYGYTF. The CDR3 DNA sequence: TGTGCCAGCAGTAAATCTTCGACGGGGGCCGTCTATGGCTACACCTTC.

Comment on this clone: Different DNA sequences within this sample yield the same CDR3. The rearrangement links TRBV9 to TRBJ2-7, with D possibly being TRBD1 (5 bases). Germline CDR1 reads SGDLS; CDR2 reads YYNGEE. V lost 0 bases, J lost 4 bases, and 11 bases lay in between. The CDR3 spans 14 residues. DNA for the CDR3: TGTGCCAGCAGCGTAGGTGCAAGGGGTTACGAGCAGTACTTC. It yields the protein CASSVGARGYEQYF.

The chain combines TRBV27 with TRBJ2-5; D tentatively reads TRBD1 or TRBD2 (5 bases each). V was clipped by 3 bases and J by 1 base, with 9 bases between them. Germline CDR1 and CDR2: MNHEY and SMNVEV (reference sequence). The CDR3 runs to 14 residues. The CDR3 sequence: CASSLIGGQETQYF. The CDR3 DNA sequence: TGTGCCAGCAGTTTGATTGGGGGCCAAGAGACCCAGTACTTC.

This rearrangement joins TRBV18 to TRBJ1-1, with a possible D match to TRBD1 (6 bases). The length of the CDR3 is 18 residues. V dropped 2 bases and J dropped 8 bases, with 27 bases sitting between them. Germline V gene lookup returns CDR1 KGHSH and CDR2 LQKENI. CDR3 coding DNA: TGTGCCAGCTCACCATTTGTCACAGGGCTCCCAATCGGCATCGAAGCTTTCTTT. Encoded protein: CASSPFVTGLPIGIEAFF.

This rearrangement joins TRBV24-1 to TRBJ2-7; no firm D call. The CDR3 consists of 11 residues. CDR1 is KGHDR, CDR2 SFDVKD, per germline. V gave up 1 base and J gave up 5 bases, with 2 bases separating them. The chain's CDR3 is CATSDFNEQYF. As DNA, the CDR3 is TGTGCCACCAGTGATTTCAACGAGCAGTACTTC.